The 11 T cell receptor beta chains listed next were all sequenced from one sample in a study of response to subunit inactivated influenza vaccine. TCRdb re-analysed the RT-PCR reads in MiXCR, keeping a single row per CDR3 protein. The table has around 500,000 distinct CDR3 sequences, 10% to 11% seen once. This material consisted of PBMCs from blood, taken more than 35 days after vaccination. The receptors come from a man in his fifties who received an inactivated influenza vaccine.

This clonotype was counted a few times. V gene TRBV12-3 or TRBV12-4 combines with J gene TRBJ1-5; D not resolved. The CDR3 runs 14 residues. V lost 7 bases to trimming and J lost 2 bases, with 12 bases between them. The CDR3, as DNA: TGTGCCAGCACTTATGGGGTGGGCAATCAGCCCCAGCATTTT. It encodes CASTYGVGNQPQHF.

This clonotype was recorded many times. J is TRBJ2-1 and V is TRBV4-3; D remains ambiguous. This CDR3 spans 14 amino acids. V dropped 4 bases and J dropped 3 bases, with 10 bases sitting between them. CDR1 and CDR2 from the germline V gene are LGHNA and YSLEER. The CDR3 nucleotides are TGCGCCAGCAGCCCGTCAACGGGCTACAATGAGCAGTTCTTC. The encoded protein is CASSPSTGYNEQFF.

The CDR3 DNA reads TGTGCCAGCAGCTTAACGTATGTAGGGAGCGAGCAGTACTTC. Its protein product is CASSLTYVGSEQYF. This chain links TRBV7-2 with TRBJ2-7; possibly TRBD2 for D (5 bases). The ends were cut back, 2 bases at V and 6 bases at J, with 14 bases in the middle. The germline gives CDR1 SGHTA, CDR2 FQGNSA. This CDR3 comprises 14 residues.

This clonotype was seen at least ten times. The chain carries TRBV5-6 and TRBJ2-5; TRBD1 is a possible D gene (6 bases). The germline gives CDR1 SGHDT, CDR2 YYEEEE. There are 13 residues in the CDR3. Trimming stripped 3 bases from V and 4 bases from J, with 10 bases between. CDR3 bases: TGTGCCAGCAGCTCTCTAGGGGGAGAGACCCAGTACTTC. Translating gives CASSSLGGETQYF.

The J gene is TRBJ2-1, the V gene TRBV12-3 or TRBV12-4; TRBD1 or TRBD2 may be the D gene (6 bases each). The CDR3 is made up of 13 amino acids. Trimming took off 3 bases at V and 11 bases at J, with 14 bases between the two ends. CDR3 residues: CASSFEGGRQQFF. DNA of the CDR3: TGTGCCAGCAGTTTCGAGGGGGGACGGCAGCAGTTCTTC.

This clonotype was found many times. The chain has TRBV5-5 and TRBJ1-2; D is unresolved. The germline V gene encodes CDR1 SGHKS and CDR2 YYEKEE (reference sequence). The CDR3 runs 14 residues. V was pared by 0 bases and J by 4 bases, with 10 bases between. DNA for the CDR3: TGTGCCAGCAGCTTGGCCGTCAGTCGCTATGGCTACACCTTC. It encodes CASSLAVSRYGYTF. Filled out from reference TRBV5-5 and TRBJ1-2, the complete variable domain reads DAGVTQSPTHLIKTRGQQVTLRCSPISGHKSVSWYQQVLGQGPQFIFQYYEKEERGRGNFPDRFSARQFPNYSSELNVNALLLGDSALYLCASSLAVSRYGYTFGSGTRLTVV.

The chain links TRBV14 to TRBJ1-5; D gene uncertain. V lost 1 base to trimming and J lost 2 bases, with 18 bases between them. Germline CDR1 reads SGHDN; CDR2 reads FVKESK. The CDR3 is 18 amino acids. The CDR3 sequence is CASSQVCHISMGNQPQHF. CDR3 DNA: TGTGCCAGCAGCCAAGTTTGCCATATATCCATGGGCAATCAGCCCCAGCATTTT.

This chain connects TRBV20-1 to TRBJ2-1; TRBD2 matches 10 bases. The germline V gene has CDR1 DFQATT and CDR2 SNEGSKA (reference sequence). This CDR3 contains 15 residues. Trimming at V came to 0 bases and at J to 6 bases, leaving 5 bases not matched to a gene. The CDR3 region is CSAREGTSVRNEQFF. The DNA of the CDR3 is TGCAGTGCTAGAGAGGGGACTAGCGTTCGCAATGAGCAGTTCTTC.

The sample holds many counts of this clonotype. The chain has TRBV29-1 and TRBJ2-2, with 9 bases that match TRBD1. The CDR3 consists of 13 residues. Trimming cost V 8 bases and J 5 bases; bases outside gene matches: 6. Germline V gene data show CDR1 as SQVTM and CDR2 as ANQGSEA. CDR3 region: CSSWTGETGELFF. In DNA, the CDR3 is TGCAGCTCGTGGACAGGGGAGACCGGGGAGCTGTTTTTT.

This clonotype showed up just a few times. The genes are TRBV6-5 and TRBJ2-7; D may be TRBD2 (6 bases). V lost 4 bases and J 6 bases, leaving 19 bases between the germline ends. CDR1 is MNHEY, CDR2 SVGAGI, per germline. CDR3 length: 15 residues. For the CDR3, the DNA is TGTGCCAGCAGTTTAGGACTAAATACTGGGGGCGAGCAGTACTTC. Its protein product is CASSLGLNTGGEQYF.

For this clonotype: Being one base from a much bigger clone, this may be a read error. This chain joins TRBV29-1 and TRBJ2-3, with TRBD2 as a possible D gene (6 bases). The CDR3 is 16 residues long. Germline lookup yields CDR1 SQVTM and CDR2 ANQGSEA. Deletions cut 7 bases from V and 2 bases from J, with 22 bases between. CDR3 DNA: TGCAGCGCACCGAGACTAGTGGGGGGATCCACAGATACGCAGTATTTT. Amino acid sequence: CSAPRLVGGSTDTQYF.